This TCR beta chain was sequenced during a study of blood T cells in healthy people across ages. A J-beta primer mix and a sample-barcoded 5' primer were used in a second PCR of about 6 to 12 cycles. Each of the cDNA molecules was tagged by a template-switch adaptor with 12 random nucleotides. TCRdb passed the 5' RACE reads through MiXCR, listing each CDR3 protein once. The sample holds around 1,100,000 distinct CDR3 sequences, more than 30% seen once. Only a few counts were recorded for this clonotype. The CDR3 is 11 residues long. V lost 3 bases to trimming and J lost 7 bases, with 7 bases between them. The germline V gene encodes CDR1 DFQATT and CDR2 SNEGSKA (reference sequence). The authors extracted at least 5 micrograms of total RNA per sample.

This clonotype was obtained from a man aged 18 to 35 in good health. What was sequenced was blood. This rearrangement joins TRBV20-1 to TRBJ2-1; D remains ambiguous. CDR3 nucleotides: TGCAGTGCTAGCGGAGTTAATGAGCAGTTCTTC. It codes for CSASGVNEQFF.